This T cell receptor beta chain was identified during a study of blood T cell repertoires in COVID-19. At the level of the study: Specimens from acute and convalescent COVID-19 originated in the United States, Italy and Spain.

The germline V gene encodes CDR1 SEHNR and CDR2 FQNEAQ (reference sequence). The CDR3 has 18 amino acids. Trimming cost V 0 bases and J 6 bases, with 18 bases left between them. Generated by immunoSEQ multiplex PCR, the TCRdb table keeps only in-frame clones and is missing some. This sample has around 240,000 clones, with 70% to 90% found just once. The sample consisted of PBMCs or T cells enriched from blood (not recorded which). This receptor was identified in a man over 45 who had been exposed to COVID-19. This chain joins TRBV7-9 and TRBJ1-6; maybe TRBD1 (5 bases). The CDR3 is CASSLAYVGGTFNSPLHF. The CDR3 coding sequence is TGTGCCAGCAGCTTAGCGTATGTCGGAGGGACCTTTAATTCACCCCTCCACTTT.